A single sample gave rise to the 11 T cell receptor beta chains below, sequenced in a study of cytomegalovirus exposure and HLA in healthy donors. The PCR employed 60 Vbeta primers together with 13 Jbeta primers. Only in-frame clones appear in the TCRdb table, and some are missing; sequencing was by immunoSEQ multiplex PCR. The sample holds about 180,000 clones; 70% to 80% are singletons and the top ten take over 2.5%. Sequencing was done on a sample of PBMCs. The origin of the receptors is a male donor in good health and CMV-seronegative.

J is TRBJ2-3 and V is TRBV6-5; TRBD2 agrees at 8 bases. The germline V gene encodes CDR1 MNHEY and CDR2 SVGAGI. This CDR3 contains 15 residues. Losses at the gene ends were 8 bases for V and 2 bases for J; bases not matched to a gene: 9. CDR3 protein: CASGRGGGTTDTQYF. The CDR3 nucleotides read TGTGCCAGCGGGAGAGGCGGGGGGACCACAGATACGCAGTATTTT.

V is TRBV10-3 and J is TRBJ1-1, with 7 bases identical to TRBD1. V lost 10 bases, J lost 1 base, and 3 bases stayed unmatched. Germline-derived CDR1 and CDR2 are ENHRY and SYGVKD. The CDR3 is 12 amino acids. The CDR3 loop reads CATRQGNTEAFF. DNA for the CDR3: TGTGCCACTAGACAGGGGAACACTGAAGCTTTCTTT.

This clone is a singleton in its sample. The chain uses TRBV7-3 and TRBJ2-7; 7 bases fit TRBD1. This CDR3 comprises 14 residues. The J segment lost 7 bases and the V segment lost 5 bases, leaving 11 bases of the junction unmatched. Germline CDR1 and CDR2: SGHTA and FQGTGA. CDR3 region: CASSQNRGGGEQYF. CDR3 bases: TGTGCCAGCAGCCAGAACAGGGGTGGCGGGGAGCAGTACTTC.

This clone has a handful of counts. The rearrangement joins TRBV13 to TRBJ1-3, with no clear D. CDR3 size: 13 residues. Trimming cost V 6 bases and J 0 bases, with 6 bases left between them. Germline-derived CDR1 and CDR2 are PRHDT and FYEKMQ (reference sequence). CDR3 protein: CASSRYSGNTIYF. CDR3 DNA sequence: TGTGCCAGCAGTCGCTACTCTGGAAACACCATATATTTT.

The genes are TRBV5-8 and TRBJ1-1; possibly TRBD1 for D (6 bases). V gave up 5 bases and J gave up 10 bases, with 18 bases separating them. The V gene's germline CDR1 is SGHTS and CDR2 YDEGEE. The CDR3 covers 13 residues. DNA of the CDR3: TGTGCCAGCAGAACTCTCACAGGGATCCGAGCTTTCTTT. Translation: CASRTLTGIRAFF.

This rearrangement joins TRBV6-6 to TRBJ2-1, with TRBD2 identical over 10 bases. From germline, CDR1 is MNHNY and CDR2 SVGAGI (reference sequence). Trimming at V came to 8 bases and at J to 4 bases, leaving 5 bases not matched to a gene. This CDR3 region has 14 residues. The CDR3 sequence is CASGTSGKYNEQFF. Here the CDR3 DNA reads TGTGCCAGCGGTACTAGCGGGAAGTACAATGAGCAGTTCTTC.

The chain uses TRBV5-6 and TRBJ1-1, with TRBD1 matching 8 bases. The V gene end was trimmed by 6 bases and the J gene end by 1 base; junction bases not matched to a gene: 5. Germline V lookup: CDR1 SGHDT, CDR2 YYEEEE. This CDR3 is 14 amino acids long. Here the CDR3 reads CASTRDRQNTEAFF. CDR3 in DNA: TGTGCCAGCACCCGGGACAGGCAGAACACTGAAGCTTTCTTT.

This chain joins TRBV4-1 and TRBJ2-5; 11 nucleotides align to TRBD2. TRBJ2-7 matches the DNA end more closely, so the J call is doubtful. The length of the CDR3 is 15 residues. CDR1 is MGHRA and CDR2 is YSYEKL in the germline V gene. The CDR3 nucleotides read TGCGCCAGCAGCCCCTCCGGGACTAGCGGTTACGAGCAGTACTTC. It is translated as CASSPSGTSGYEQYF.

The sample holds one count of this clone. The genes are TRBV30 and TRBJ2-1; TRBD2 matches 7 bases. J gave up 4 bases and V 0 bases, and 3 bases lay outside the gene matches. The CDR3 totals 14 residues. CDR1 GTSNPN and CDR2 SVGIG come from the germline V gene (reference sequence). The CDR3 DNA reads as TGTGCCTGGAGTGTCCCCGGGAGGTACAATGAGCAGTTCTTC. This sequence encodes CAWSVPGRYNEQFF.

This clone showed up just once. CDR3 residues: CASSNRDGGQPQHF. CDR3 coding DNA: TGTGCCAGCAGTAACAGGGATGGCGGTCAGCCCCAGCATTTT. This chain joins TRBV27 and TRBJ1-5, with D maybe TRBD1 (6 bases). CDR1 and CDR2 (germline): MNHEY, SMNVEV (reference sequence). CDR3 length: 14 amino acids. V was clipped by 5 bases and J by 6 bases, with 14 bases between them.

This clone occurred once. The chain is built from TRBV27 and TRBJ1-5; 7 nucleotides line up with TRBD1. This CDR3 is built from 14 residues. CDR1 is MNHEY and CDR2 is SMNVEV in the germline V gene (reference sequence). Germline trimming cut 7 bases from V and 4 bases from J; bases unmatched to any gene: 7. The CDR3 DNA reads TGTGCCAGCAAATGGTCAGGGGGGAATCAGCCCCAGCATTTT. Translation gives CASKWSGGNQPQHF.